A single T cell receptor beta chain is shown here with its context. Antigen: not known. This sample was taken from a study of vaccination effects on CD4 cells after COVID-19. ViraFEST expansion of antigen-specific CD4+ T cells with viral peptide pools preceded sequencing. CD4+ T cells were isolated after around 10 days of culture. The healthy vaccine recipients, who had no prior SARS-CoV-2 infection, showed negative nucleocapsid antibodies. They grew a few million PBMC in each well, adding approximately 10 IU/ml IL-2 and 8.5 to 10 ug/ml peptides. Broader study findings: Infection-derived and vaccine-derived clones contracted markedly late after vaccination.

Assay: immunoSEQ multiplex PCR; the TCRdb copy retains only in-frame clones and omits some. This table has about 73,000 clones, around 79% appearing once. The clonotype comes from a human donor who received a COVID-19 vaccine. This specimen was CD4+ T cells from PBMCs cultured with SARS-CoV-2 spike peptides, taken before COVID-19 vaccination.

CDR3 amino acids: CASSAGSDTQYF. The CDR3 DNA is TGTGCCAGCAGTGCCGGGTCCGATACGCAGTATTTT. The chain joins TRBV27 to TRBJ2-3; D unresolved. The V gene lost 5 bases and the J gene lost 6 bases, with 9 bases spanning the gap. The CDR3 runs 12 residues. CDR1 is MNHEY and CDR2 is SMNVEV in the germline V gene (reference sequence).